This TCR beta chain was sequenced for a study of cytomegalovirus exposure and HLA in healthy donors. Both 60 Vbeta primers and 13 Jbeta primers went into the PCR. This table comes from immunoSEQ multiplex PCR, and its TCRdb copy is limited to in-frame clones, with some not included. The profile shows more than 60,000 clones, just under 80% of them singletons. This clone was detected a few times. Its specificity is not known. Study conclusions and caveats: Some highly shared sequence variants likely arose as a pipeline artifact.

The receptor comes from a woman aged 25 to 39 in good health and CMV-seronegative. Sequencing input: PBMCs.

In DNA form, the CDR3 reads TGTGCCAGCAGTCAACTCGCGCTACTGAACACCGGGGAGCTGTTTTTT. This codes for CASSQLALLNTGELFF. The chain joins TRBV7-6 to TRBJ2-2; no clear D. Looked up from germline, CDR1 is SGHVS and CDR2 is FNYEAQ. This CDR3 comprises 16 residues. The V end was cut by 6 bases, the J end by 1 base, with 15 bases between.